This T cell receptor beta chain was identified in a study of cytomegalovirus exposure and HLA in healthy donors. Findings of the study overall: Rarity characterized most TCR sequences, yet some public TCRs appeared in many donors. For most subjects, TCR beta sequences were reported to predict HLA-A and HLA-B alleles with accuracy. Presence/absence results assume similar sequencing depth per donor, which may not hold. In a later analysis, most CMV-associated TCR beta chains appeared HLA-restricted.

Of note for this clone: The antigen is undetermined.

The PCR employed 60 Vbeta primers together with 13 Jbeta primers. Only in-frame clones appear in the TCRdb table, and some are missing; sequencing was by immunoSEQ multiplex PCR. The sample lists more than 110,000 clones, 80% seen once, with approximately 7% in the top ten. Between the trimmed V and J ends, which lost 3 bases and 10 bases, there was a span of 10 bases. Looked up from germline, CDR1 is MNHEY and CDR2 is SMNVEV (reference sequence). The CDR3 is 12 amino acids. Sample: PBMCs. The chain joins TRBV27 to TRBJ2-4; D is possibly TRBD2 (5 bases). The TCR was taken from a man between 35 and 55 years old in good health and CMV-seropositive. The DNA for the CDR3 is TGTGCCAGCAGTTTCTATTCGGGGATTCAGTACTTC. This sequence encodes CASSFYSGIQYF.